The 25 T cell receptor beta chains in this list originate from one sample, sequenced in a study of T-cell memory formation after mild COVID-19 (dated by TCRdb to the early 2020s). The library was obtained by 5' RACE. TCRdb shows the sequencer as Illumina NovaSeq 6000. TCRdb passed the public sequencing reads through fastp at Q25 and MiXCR, retaining productive beta sequences. All rows with the same CDR3 protein become a single entry with the most common DNA and genes. The sample table records roughly 200,000 distinct CDR3 sequences; 20% to 25% of these occur just once. Together, the top ten hold around 23% of the sample. The sample comprised PBMCs or a T cell subset sorted from them (not recorded which). The receptors stem from an adult woman who had mild COVID-19 (a few samples of this study predate the infection). The sample titles of this study are shuffled in the database, so cell type and time point are left out; the donor was told from shared clones.

The J gene is TRBJ2-1, the V gene TRBV9; D gene uncertain. This CDR3 spans 15 amino acids. The germline gives CDR1 SGDLS, CDR2 YYNGEE. V was shortened by 1 base and J by 6 bases, with 14 bases between the two germline ends. CDR3 region: CASSVKVIGINEQFF. CDR3 sequence (DNA): TGTGCCAGCAGCGTAAAAGTAATTGGAATCAATGAGCAGTTCTTC.

This clonotype showed up just a few times. The gene calls are TRBV20-1 and TRBJ2-1, with 9 bases that match TRBD2. This CDR3 has 15 residues. J gave up 2 bases and V 3 bases, and 5 bases lay outside the gene matches. CDR1 and CDR2 (germline): DFQATT, SNEGSKA (reference sequence). The chain's CDR3 is CSASPIAGAYNEQFF. CDR3 nucleotide sequence: TGCAGTGCTAGTCCCATAGCGGGAGCCTACAATGAGCAGTTCTTC.

The V and J genes are TRBV20-1 and TRBJ2-3, with TRBD2 matching over 8 bases. V dropped 5 bases and J dropped 4; count of bases not matched to a gene: 11. Germline-derived CDR1 and CDR2 are DFQATT and SNEGSKA (reference sequence). The CDR3 sequence is 15 residues long. In DNA form, the CDR3 reads TGCAGTGCTCGGTGGGCGGGGGGACAATCAGATACGCAGTATTTT. Translating gives CSARWAGGQSDTQYF.

The chain has TRBV3-1 and TRBJ2-1; D gene ambiguous. CDR3 length: 12 amino acids. V shed 1 base and J shed 7 bases, with 5 bases lying between them. Germline V gene data show CDR1 as LGHDT and CDR2 as YNNKEL (reference sequence). CDR3 DNA sequence: TGTGCCAGCAGCCAAGTTATGAATGAGCAGTTCTTC. Its translation: CASSQVMNEQFF.

This clonotype was detected only a few times. The V and J genes are TRBV4-1 and TRBJ1-2; D uncertain. The ends were cut back, 1 base at V and 2 bases at J, with 8 bases in the middle. Germline V lookup: CDR1 MGHRA, CDR2 YSYEKL. This CDR3 is built from 14 residues. CDR3 sequence (DNA): TGCGCCAGCAGCCAAGTTGTCTTAAACTATGGCTACACCTTC. It is translated as CASSQVVLNYGYTF.

The chain is built from TRBV5-1 and TRBJ1-1, with D maybe TRBD1 (6 bases). V lost 3 bases and J 10 bases, leaving 25 bases between the germline ends. Germline values: CDR1 SGHRS, CDR2 YFSETQ. This CDR3 has 16 residues. CDR3 nucleotide sequence: TGCGCCAGCAGCTGGTCAGGGGTCGAGGCGGGTGTTGGAGCTTTCTTT. This gives the protein CASSWSGVEAGVGAFF.

The V call is TRBV7-9, the J call TRBJ2-2, with 8 bases that match TRBD2. Trimming removed 6 bases from V and 4 bases from J; junction bases left unmatched: 10. The V gene's germline CDR1 is SEHNR and CDR2 FQNEAQ (reference sequence). The CDR3 totals 16 residues. The CDR3 loop is CASRDPRRGVTGELFF. DNA of the CDR3: TGTGCCAGCAGGGATCCCAGGCGGGGGGTCACCGGGGAGCTGTTTTTT. Full variable domain (rest looked up from reference TRBV7-9 and TRBJ2-2): DTGVSQNPRHKITKRGQNVTFRCDPISEHNRLYWYRQTLGQGPEFLTYFQNEAQLEKSRLLSDRFSAERPKGSFSTLEIQRTEQGDSAMYLCASRDPRRGVTGELFFGEGSRLTVL.

This clonotype came up a few times. V usage is TRBV12-3 or TRBV12-4 and J usage is TRBJ2-7, with 9 bases fitting TRBD2. The V gene end was trimmed by 0 bases and the J gene end by 5 bases; junction bases not matched to a gene: 2. This CDR3 contains 14 residues. CDR3 DNA sequence: TGTGCCAGCAGTTTAGCTAGCGGGAGTGACGAGCAGTACTTC. Translating it yields CASSLASGSDEQYF.

Only a few counts were recorded for this clonotype. The CDR3 region is CASSWGKAYEQYF. Here the CDR3 DNA reads TGTGCCAGCAGTTGGGGGAAAGCCTACGAGCAGTACTTC. The chain couples TRBV12-3 or TRBV12-4 to TRBJ2-7; D assignment may be TRBD1 or TRBD2 (5 bases each). The length of the CDR3 is 13 residues. V dropped 4 bases and J dropped 2 bases, with 9 bases sitting between them.

This clonotype was counted ten times or more. The genes are TRBV7-9 and TRBJ2-5, with TRBD1 as a possible D gene (5 bases). Germline CDR1 and CDR2: SEHNR and FQNEAQ (reference sequence). The CDR3 sequence is 14 residues long. Trimming shortened V by 2 bases and J by 5 bases, and 12 bases separated the two germline ends. CDR3 DNA sequence: TGTGCCAGCAGCTTACTCAAGGGGCGGGAGACCCAGTACTTC. Translating it yields CASSLLKGRETQYF.

This sequence joins TRBV4-1 and TRBJ2-7; possible D gene TRBD2, 6 bases. In germline, CDR1 is MGHRA, CDR2 YSYEKL. Deletions cut 3 bases from V and 3 bases from J, with 12 bases between. The CDR3 has 14 residues. The CDR3 coding sequence is TGCGCCAGCAGCCAGGGGGAGGATTTCTACGAGCAGTACTTC. Translated, it gives CASSQGEDFYEQYF.

This clonotype was found a few times. The chain is built from TRBV7-8 and TRBJ2-2, with 9 bases fitting TRBD1. This CDR3 has 17 residues. Looked up from germline, CDR1 is SGHVS and CDR2 is FQNEAQ. The trim removed 3 bases at V and 0 bases at J, leaving 5 bases unmatched. The CDR3 loop reads CASSFPGDRANTGELFF. The CDR3 region has the DNA TGTGCCAGCAGCTTCCCAGGGGACAGGGCGAACACCGGGGAGCTGTTTTTT.

V usage is TRBV7-8 and J usage is TRBJ1-3; D not resolved. The length of the CDR3 is 14 residues. The V gene lost 1 base and the J gene lost 5 bases, with 9 bases spanning the gap. Per the germline V gene, CDR1 is SGHVS and CDR2 is FQNEAQ. Here the CDR3 reads CASSLESVRNTIYF. The CDR3 DNA reads as TGTGCCAGCAGCTTAGAGTCGGTCAGAAACACCATATATTTT.

This clonotype was observed a few times. This rearrangement joins TRBV4-3 to TRBJ2-1; D possibly uses TRBD1 or TRBD2 (5 bases each). V lost 1 base, J lost 2 bases, and 12 bases lay in between. The CDR3 loop spans 16 amino acids. The germline gives CDR1 LGHNA, CDR2 YSLEER. This chain's CDR3 is CASSQGRTGPYNEQFF. The CDR3 DNA sequence: TGCGCCAGCAGCCAAGGGCGGACGGGGCCCTACAATGAGCAGTTCTTC.

Comments on this clonotype: Germline is not matched at one junction end, which may reflect a read error. The chain combines TRBV7-2 with TRBJ2-5; 9 nucleotides agree with TRBD2. CDR1 is SGHTA, CDR2 FQGNSA, per germline. The CDR3 runs 16 residues. CDR3 in amino acids: CASSSERASGKETQYF. CDR3 nucleotides: TGTGCCAGCAGCTCGGAGCGGGCTAGCGGGAAAGAGACCCAGTATTTC.

This CDR3 reads CSATGSPLLEDEQFF. Written as DNA, the CDR3 is TGCAGTGCTACTGGGAGCCCCCTGTTGGAGGATGAGCAGTTCTTC. The V call is TRBV20-1, the J call TRBJ2-1, with D maybe TRBD2 (5 bases). Germline V gives CDR1 DFQATT, CDR2 SNEGSKA (reference sequence). There are 15 residues in the CDR3. V was trimmed by 4 bases and J by 8 bases, leaving 21 bases between them.

In its sample, this clonotype was seen many times. The V and J genes are TRBV7-9 and TRBJ1-5, with no clear D. The germline V gene has CDR1 SEHNR and CDR2 FQNEAQ (reference sequence). V lost 4 bases and J 0 bases, leaving 16 bases between the germline ends. The CDR3 covers 17 residues. This chain's CDR3 is CASSSAKPGDSNQPQHF. Written as DNA, the CDR3 is TGTGCCAGCAGCTCCGCCAAACCCGGGGATAGCAATCAGCCCCAGCATTTT.

The chain carries TRBV4-1 and TRBJ2-3; D perhaps matches TRBD2 (6 bases). This CDR3 comprises 17 residues. V was clipped by 4 bases and J by 1 base, with 18 bases between them. Germline values: CDR1 MGHRA, CDR2 YSYEKL. CDR3 in amino acids: CASSLERRGLGTDTQYF. CDR3 DNA: TGCGCCAGCAGCCTCGAGCGACGGGGACTTGGCACAGATACGCAGTATTTT.

A few counts support this clonotype. V usage is TRBV3-1 and J usage is TRBJ1-5; D ambiguous. The germline V and J ends were trimmed by 0 bases and 1 base, with 7 bases remaining between them. This CDR3 has 15 amino acids. Germline V gene lookup returns CDR1 LGHDT and CDR2 YNNKEL (reference sequence). The CDR3 DNA reads TGTGCCAGCAGCCAAGATCGGTCCAGCAATCAGCCCCAGCATTTT. Its protein is CASSQDRSSNQPQHF.

This clonotype turned up a few times. CDR3 nucleotides: TGTGCCAGCAGGACAGGGGGCATCACTGAAGCTTTCTTT. This gives the protein CASRTGGITEAFF. This sequence joins TRBV6-5 and TRBJ1-1, with 10 nucleotides matching TRBD1. Per the germline V gene, CDR1 is MNHEY and CDR2 is SVGAGI. V lost 6 bases, J lost 4 bases, and 2 bases stayed unmatched. The CDR3 length is 13 residues.

The V gene is TRBV15, the J gene TRBJ2-1; D possibly corresponds to TRBD2 (5 bases). This CDR3 region has 17 residues. Germline V lookup: CDR1 LNHNV, CDR2 YYDKDF (reference sequence). Trimming stripped 2 bases from V and 0 bases from J, with 14 bases between. CDR3 region: CATSRHPSMGSYNEQFF. CDR3 nucleotides: TGTGCCACCAGCAGACACCCTAGCATGGGCTCCTACAATGAGCAGTTCTTC.

Written as DNA, the CDR3 is TGTGCCAGCAGCCAGGGACTAGCGGCCCGCACAGATACGCAGTATTTT. Encoded protein: CASSQGLAARTDTQYF. The rearrangement links TRBV7-3 to TRBJ2-3; TRBD2 matches at 11 bases. V lost 5 bases to trimming and J lost 1 base; unmatched junction nucleotides: 5. Germline V gene lookup returns CDR1 SGHTA and CDR2 FQGTGA. The CDR3 has 16 residues.

This sequence joins TRBV9 and TRBJ2-1; perhaps TRBD2 as D (5 bases). With 0 bases removed from V and 8 bases from J, the gap between germline ends came to 12 bases. CDR1 is SGDLS, CDR2 YYNGEE, per germline. This CDR3 has 14 amino acids. DNA of the CDR3: TGTGCCAGCAGCGTAGATGGTAGCGTCGATGAGCAGTTCTTC. As protein: CASSVDGSVDEQFF.

The V and J genes are TRBV14 and TRBJ2-1; 10 positions match TRBD2. The CDR3 runs to 15 residues. Germline CDR1 and CDR2: SGHDN and FVKESK. Trimming took 2 bases from V and 7 from J; bases not matched to a gene: 5. In DNA, the CDR3 is TGTGCCAGCAGCCAACTAGCGGGAGTAGGAAATGAGCAGTTCTTC. Its protein product is CASSQLAGVGNEQFF.

The genes are TRBV6-5 and TRBJ2-1, with 8 bases identical to TRBD1. Germline CDR1 and CDR2: MNHEY and SVGAGI. The CDR3 contains 15 residues. V lost 6 bases and J lost 4; bases outside the gene matches: 8. The CDR3 region has the DNA TGTGCCAGCAGCCCCCAGGGGGCTAGATACAATGAGCAGTTCTTC. Residues: CASSPQGARYNEQFF.